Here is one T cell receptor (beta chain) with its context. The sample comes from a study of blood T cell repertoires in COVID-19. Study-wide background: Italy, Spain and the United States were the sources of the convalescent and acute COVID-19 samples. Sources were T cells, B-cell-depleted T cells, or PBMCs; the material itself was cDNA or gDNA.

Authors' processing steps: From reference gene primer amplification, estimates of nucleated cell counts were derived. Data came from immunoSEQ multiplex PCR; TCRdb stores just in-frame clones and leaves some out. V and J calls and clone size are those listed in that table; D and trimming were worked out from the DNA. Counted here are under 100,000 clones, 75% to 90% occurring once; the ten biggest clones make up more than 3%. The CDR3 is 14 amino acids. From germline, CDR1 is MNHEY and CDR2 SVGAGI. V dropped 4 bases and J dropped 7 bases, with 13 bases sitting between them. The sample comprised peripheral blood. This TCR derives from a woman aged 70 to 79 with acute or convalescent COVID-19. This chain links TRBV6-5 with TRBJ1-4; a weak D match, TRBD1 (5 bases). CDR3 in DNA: TGTGCCAGCAGTTTGGGACTTAGGGGTGAAAAACTGTTTTTT. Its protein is CASSLGLRGEKLFF.